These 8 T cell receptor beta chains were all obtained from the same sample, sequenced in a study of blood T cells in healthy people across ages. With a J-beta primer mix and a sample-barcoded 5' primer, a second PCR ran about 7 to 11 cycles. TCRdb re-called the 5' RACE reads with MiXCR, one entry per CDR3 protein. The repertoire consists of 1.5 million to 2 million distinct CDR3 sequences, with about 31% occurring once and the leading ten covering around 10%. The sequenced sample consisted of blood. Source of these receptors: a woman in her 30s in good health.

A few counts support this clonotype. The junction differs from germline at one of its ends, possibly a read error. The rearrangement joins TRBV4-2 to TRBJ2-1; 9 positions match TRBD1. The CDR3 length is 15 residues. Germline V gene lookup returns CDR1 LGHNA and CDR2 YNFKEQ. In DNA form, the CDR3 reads TGTGCCAGCAGCCAACCACAGGGGGCAGGCAATGAGCGGTTCTTC. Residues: CASSQPQGAGNERFF.

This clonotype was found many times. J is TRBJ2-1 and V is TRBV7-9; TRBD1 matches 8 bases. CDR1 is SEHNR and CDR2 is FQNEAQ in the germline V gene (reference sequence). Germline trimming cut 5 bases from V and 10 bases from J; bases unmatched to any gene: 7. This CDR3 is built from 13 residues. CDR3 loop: CASSIDRGGEQFF. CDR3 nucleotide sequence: TGTGCCAGCAGCATTGACAGGGGAGGCGAGCAGTTCTTC. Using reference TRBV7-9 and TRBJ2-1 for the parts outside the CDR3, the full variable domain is DTGVSQNPRHKITKRGQNVTFRCDPISEHNRLYWYRQTLGQGPEFLTYFQNEAQLEKSRLLSDRFSAERPKGSFSTLEIQRTEQGDSAMYLCASSIDRGGEQFFGPGTRLTVL.

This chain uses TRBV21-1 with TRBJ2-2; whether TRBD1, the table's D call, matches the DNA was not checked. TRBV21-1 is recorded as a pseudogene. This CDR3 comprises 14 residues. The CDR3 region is CASDVGGYTGELFF. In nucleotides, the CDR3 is TGTGCCAGCGACGTCGGGGGTTACACCGGGGAGCTGTTTTTT.

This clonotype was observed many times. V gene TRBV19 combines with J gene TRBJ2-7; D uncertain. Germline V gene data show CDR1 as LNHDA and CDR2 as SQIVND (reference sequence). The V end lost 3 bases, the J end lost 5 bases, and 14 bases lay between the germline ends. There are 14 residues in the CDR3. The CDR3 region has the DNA TGTGCCAGTAGTATTTCGGCAGCGCTCCACGAGCAGTACTTC. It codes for CASSISAALHEQYF.

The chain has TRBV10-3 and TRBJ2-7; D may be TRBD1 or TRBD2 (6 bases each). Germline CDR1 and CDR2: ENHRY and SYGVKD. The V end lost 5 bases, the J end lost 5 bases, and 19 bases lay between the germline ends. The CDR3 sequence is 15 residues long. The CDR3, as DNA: TGTGCCATCAGTCCTTACGGAGGGGGTCCCAACGAGCAGTACTTC. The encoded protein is CAISPYGGGPNEQYF.

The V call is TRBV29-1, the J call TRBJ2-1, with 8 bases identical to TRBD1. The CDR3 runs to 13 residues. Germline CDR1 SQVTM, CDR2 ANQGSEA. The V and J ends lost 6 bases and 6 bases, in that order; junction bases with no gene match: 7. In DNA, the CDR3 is TGCAGCGTACCCCAGGGGGCCCTCAATGAGCAGTTCTTC. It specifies CSVPQGALNEQFF.

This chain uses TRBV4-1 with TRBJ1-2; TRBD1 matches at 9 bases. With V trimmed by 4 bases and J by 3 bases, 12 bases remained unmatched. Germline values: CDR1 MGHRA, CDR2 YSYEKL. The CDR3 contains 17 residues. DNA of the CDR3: TGCGCCAGCAGCCCCCAAGGGGGACAGGGCCAATACTATGGCTACACCTTC. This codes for CASSPQGGQGQYYGYTF.

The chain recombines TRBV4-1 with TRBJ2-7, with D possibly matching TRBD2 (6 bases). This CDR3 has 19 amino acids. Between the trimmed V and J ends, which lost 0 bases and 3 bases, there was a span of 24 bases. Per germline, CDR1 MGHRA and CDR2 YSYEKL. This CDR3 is CASSQDVPLGEASGYEQYF. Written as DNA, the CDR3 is TGCGCCAGCAGCCAAGACGTGCCGTTGGGGGAGGCCAGCGGCTACGAGCAGTACTTC.